Listed below are T cell receptor beta chains from one sample, sequenced in a study of shared clonotypes between healthy human individuals. The table came from immunoSEQ multiplex PCR; TCRdb's copy has only in-frame clones and leaves some out. Of about 2 million clones listed, roughly 96% are singletons. The sequenced sample consisted of naive CD4+ T cells sorted from blood. The receptors derive from a man aged 18 to 29 in good health. The CDR3 runs from the conserved cysteine through the conserved F or W. The D gene is left open where the match is weak. Not all rows give a size; the values are once, few, many and, for expanded clones, a class.

cdr3_aa cdr3_nt v_call d_call j_call clone_size
CASSKPGTDTQYF TGTGCCAGTAGTAAGCCAGGGACAGATACGCAGTATTTT TRBV19 . TRBJ2-3 once
CASTPAGVNTEAFF TGTGCCAGCACCCCCGCAGGGGTGAACACTGAAGCTTTCTTT TRBV7-9 . TRBJ1-1 .
CASKRMEDYNEQFF TGTGCCAGCAAGCGAATGGAGGATTACAATGAGCAGTTCTTC TRBV7-8 . TRBJ2-1 .
CASSSQGAANTGELFF TGTGCTAGCAGCTCGCAGGGGGCAGCGAACACCGGGGAGCTGTTTTTT TRBV7-7 TRBD1 TRBJ2-2 .
CASSPLGQGNYNEQFF TGTGCCAGCAGCCCGTTGGGACAGGGAAACTACAATGAGCAGTTCTTC TRBV7-6 TRBD1 TRBJ2-1 .
CASSLVTAPVEQYF TGTGCCAGCAGCTTGGTGACTGCCCCGGTCGAGCAGTACTTC TRBV5-5 . TRBJ2-7 .
CASSAVGTSGTNEQFF TGTGCCAGCAGCGCCGTCGGGACTAGCGGAACTAATGAGCAGTTCTTC TRBV9 TRBD2 TRBJ2-1 .
CASSAKTGSWYNEQFF TGTGCCAGCAGCGCAAAAACAGGGTCCTGGTACAATGAGCAGTTCTTC TRBV11-2 . TRBJ2-1 .
CASSLTYNEQFF TGTGCCAGCAGCTTAACATACAATGAGCAGTTCTTC TRBV7-9 . TRBJ2-1 .
CASSLGRAGNEKLFF TGCGCCAGCAGCTTGGGCAGGGCGGGTAATGAAAAACTGTTTTTT TRBV5-1 . TRBJ1-4 .
CASSDSPGYGYTF TGTGCCAGCAGTGACTCACCGGGGTATGGCTACACCTTC TRBV6-4 . TRBJ1-2 .
CASSLRGVGYTF TGTGCCAGCAGTTTAAGGGGGGTCGGCTACACCTTC TRBV28 . TRBJ1-2 .
CASSRQANDGQYF TGTGCCAGCAGTCGACAGGCCAACGACGGGCAGTACTTC TRBV6-5 . TRBJ2-7 .
CASSQAQDGGPSQPQHF TGCGCCAGCAGCCAAGCCCAAGACGGGGGGCCGAGTCAGCCCCAGCATTTT TRBV4-1 . TRBJ1-5 .
CASSLSTGAIVNSPLHF TGCGCCAGCAGCTTGTCGACAGGGGCAATAGTCAATTCACCCCTCCACTTT TRBV5-1 TRBD1 TRBJ1-6 .
CASSPRGKGQGMNSPLHF TGTGCCAGCAGTCCCCGGGGGAAGGGACAGGGGATGAATTCACCCCTCCACTTT TRBV28 TRBD1 TRBJ1-6 once
CASSQRTEGYTF TGTGCCAGCAGCCAACGGACAGAGGGCTACACCTTC TRBV28 . TRBJ1-2 .
CASNLGGVSTEAFF TGTGCCAGCAACTTAGGGGGGGTCTCCACTGAAGCTTTCTTT TRBV2 . TRBJ1-1 .
CASSLDGSLGQPQHF TGCGCCAGCAGCTTGGATGGCAGCCTAGGGCAGCCCCAGCATTTT TRBV5-1 . TRBJ1-5 .
CASSPMWNEQFF TGCGCCAGCAGCCCGATGTGGAATGAGCAGTTCTTC TRBV23-1 . TRBJ2-1 .
CASSPGESPRTDTQYF TGTGCCAGCTCACCAGGGGAATCTCCTCGCACAGATACGCAGTATTTT TRBV18 . TRBJ2-3 once
CATEGESYGYTF TGTGCCACGGAGGGGGAATCTTATGGCTACACCTTC TRBV28 . TRBJ1-2 once
CAWSREFYTF TGTGCCTGGAGTAGGGAGTTCTACACCTTC TRBV30 . TRBJ1-2 .
CASRSAGPSGTDTQYF TGTGCCAGCAGATCCGCCGGGCCTAGCGGCACAGATACGCAGTATTTT TRBV13 . TRBJ2-3 .
CASSQAYGRLGNSNQPQHF TGCGCCAGCAGCCAAGCCTACGGCCGATTGGGAAATAGCAATCAGCCCCAGCATTTT TRBV4-3 . TRBJ1-5 once
CASSEGIGPTGELFF TGTGCCAGCAGTGAAGGTATCGGGCCGACCGGGGAGCTGTTTTTT TRBV2 . TRBJ2-2 once
CASSSGTAAGGAAGVYGYTF TGTGCCAGCAGTTCCGGGACGGCGGCTGGGGGGGCGGCCGGAGTCTATGGCTACACCTTC TRBV27 . TRBJ1-2 .
CASGTSGGAFQETQYF TGTGCCAGCGGAACTAGCGGGGGGGCTTTCCAAGAGACCCAGTACTTC TRBV28 TRBD2 TRBJ2-5 .
CASSEGGGSSGETQYF TGTGCCAGCAGTGAAGGTGGTGGCTCCTCCGGAGAGACCCAGTACTTC TRBV2 . TRBJ2-5 .
CASSFLLGNQPQHF TGTGCCAGCAGTTTCTTATTGGGGAATCAGCCCCAGCATTTT TRBV28 . TRBJ1-5 once
CAWTKGQGNTETFF TGTGCCTGGACAAAGGGACAGGGAAACACTGAAACTTTCTTT TRBV30 TRBD1 TRBJ1-1 .
CAITSGLAGNTDTQYF TGTGCCATCACCTCGGGGCTAGCGGGTAACACAGATACGCAGTATTTT TRBV10-3 TRBD2 TRBJ2-3 .
CASSNTGQYYGYTF TGTGCCAGTAGTAACACGGGACAGTACTATGGCTACACCTTC TRBV19 TRBD1 TRBJ1-2 .
CASSFTGTVNSPLHF TGCGCCAGCAGCTTTACCGGGACGGTTAATTCACCCCTCCACTTT TRBV5-1 . TRBJ1-6 .
CASSVSGSNEQFF TGTGCCAGCAGCGTGTCGGGTTCCAATGAGCAGTTCTTC TRBV9 . TRBJ2-1 .
CASSTTARQVSSYEQYF TGTGCCAGCAGCACAACGGCAAGACAGGTCAGCTCCTACGAGCAGTACTTC TRBV28 . TRBJ2-7 .
CASSLGGARSTDTQYF TGCGCCAGCAGCTTGGGAGGGGCTCGTAGCACAGATACGCAGTATTTT TRBV5-1 . TRBJ2-3 .
CASSALSTGGKNIQYF TGTGCCAGCAGCGCCCTAAGCACCGGGGGTAAAAACATTCAGTACTTC TRBV9 . TRBJ2-4 once
CASSKGLAGSINEQFF TGTGCCAGCAGCAAAGGACTAGCGGGATCTATTAATGAGCAGTTCTTC TRBV5-4 TRBD2 TRBJ2-1 .
CASSESGVTNEKLFF TGTGCCAGCAGTGAATCGGGGGTGACTAATGAAAAACTGTTTTTT TRBV6-1 . TRBJ1-4 .
CASSPLGERLTDTQYF TGCGCCAGCAGCCCCCTCGGAGAGCGGCTTACAGATACGCAGTATTTT TRBV4-1 . TRBJ2-3 .
CAWSRQGENTEAFF TGTGCCTGGAGCCGACAGGGTGAGAACACTGAAGCTTTCTTT TRBV30 TRBD1 TRBJ1-1 .
CASSLGAQGNTIYF TGTGCCAGCAGCTTGGGGGCCCAGGGAAACACCATATATTTT TRBV5-4 . TRBJ1-3 .
CASSSGTTTNEKLFF TGCGCCAGCAGCTCCGGGACGACAACTAATGAAAAACTGTTTTTT TRBV5-1 . TRBJ1-4 .
CAISESGPNYGYTF TGTGCCATCAGTGAGTCTGGTCCGAACTATGGCTACACCTTC TRBV10-3 . TRBJ1-2 .
CASSVGPANQPQHF TGTGCCAGCAGCGTAGGCCCCGCTAATCAGCCCCAGCATTTT TRBV9 . TRBJ1-5 .
CASSLAQNSPLHF TGTGCCAGCAGCTTAGCACAGAATTCACCCCTCCACTTT TRBV7-2 . TRBJ1-6 .
CASRDRVSTEAFF TGTGCCAGCAGGGACAGGGTGAGCACTGAAGCTTTCTTT TRBV6-6 TRBD1 TRBJ1-1 .